The entry below gives a single TCR beta chain sequence along with its context. The target antigen is unknown. These data are taken from a study of CD8+ T cells in alopecia areata. Alopecia areata patients gave lesional scalp punch biopsies and peripheral blood samples. cDNA serving as the sequencing template came from extracted, reverse transcribed RNA. Data came from immunoSEQ multiplex PCR; TCRdb stores just in-frame clones and leaves some out. Among roughly 150,000 clones listed, about 89% were seen once. Overall study findings and caveats: Scalp repertoires also include resident alphabeta T cells from normal skin. For lesional scalp, especially alopecia totalis/universalis, clonality was higher than in normal scalp.

The TCR comes from a human donor with alopecia areata. The sample here was CD8+ T cells sorted from blood, taken at week 0.

The CDR3 protein is CASSPPGAGFGEQYF. Written as DNA, the CDR3 is TGTGCCAGCTCACCACCTGGGGCGGGGTTCGGCGAGCAGTACTTC. The chain joins TRBV18 to TRBJ2-7; perhaps TRBD2 as D (6 bases). CDR1 is KGHSH and CDR2 is LQKENI in the germline V gene. V lost 0 bases, J lost 6 bases, and 15 bases lay in between. The CDR3 has 15 residues.